This entry describes one T cell receptor beta chain. None of the included patients had other autoimmune diseases, uncontrolled infections, pregnancy or lactation, as these led to exclusion. These data come from a study of Graves' ophthalmopathy and Graves' hyperthyroidism. Looking at the study overall: At the time of initial diagnosis and before any treatment, peripheral blood was collected.

For repertoire sequencing, the TCR beta CDR3 regions were amplified from RNA transcripts. HTBI-primed first-round RT-PCR preceded second-round multiplex PCR. TCRdb re-called the multiplex PCR reads through MiXCR, storing one row per CDR3 protein. The sample lists approximately 210,000 distinct CDR3 sequences, around a fifth occurring once. CDR3 length equals 15 residues. Germline loops: CDR1 MDHEN, CDR2 SYDVKM. J lost 10 bases, V lost 4 bases, and 7 bases had no gene match. The sequencing input was peripheral blood. This sequence originates from a woman aged 45-60 years with Graves' ophthalmopathy. The chain joins TRBV28 to TRBJ1-6; 10 nucleotides align to TRBD1. The CDR3 sequence: CASSSPDRGGSPLHF. The CDR3 bases are TGTGCCAGCAGTTCCCCGGACAGGGGGGGCTCACCCCTCCACTTT.